This passage covers 24 T cell receptor beta chains from one sample sequenced in a study of pediatric ulcerative colitis. The rectum was sampled with one to two pinch biopsies at colonoscopy. Here immunoSEQ multiplex PCR was the method, and the copy in TCRdb shows in-frame clones only, minus some. The repertoire includes tens of thousands of clones, over 60% of them detected once, and roughly 16% sits in the top ten. Sequencing used gut tissue. Receptors originate from a boy aged 10-17 years with severe ulcerative colitis.

This chain connects TRBV5-6 to TRBJ1-6; D possibly corresponds to TRBD1 (5 bases). Looked up from germline, CDR1 is SGHDT and CDR2 is YYEEEE. Deletions cut 2 bases from V and 6 bases from J, with 15 bases between. The CDR3 runs 16 residues. CDR3 DNA sequence: TGTGCCAGCAGCTTTCGACCGGGACTCTTTAATTCACCCCTCCACTTT. Its protein product is CASSFRPGLFNSPLHF.

The rearrangement joins TRBV20-1 to TRBJ1-2, with D hard to call. V lost 0 bases and J lost 4, with 3 bases in between. This CDR3 is built from 11 residues. Germline loops: CDR1 DFQATT, CDR2 SNEGSKA (reference sequence). The DNA of the CDR3 is TGCAGTGCTAGAGAGGCCTATGGCTACACCTTC. Its protein is CSAREAYGYTF.

The V gene is TRBV30, the J gene TRBJ1-5; the D is unclear. V lost 1 base to trimming and J lost 0 bases, with 10 bases between them. Germline V gene sequence: CDR1 GTSNPN, CDR2 SVGIG (reference sequence). There are 15 residues in the CDR3. The CDR3 DNA follows: TGTGCCTGGAGTGCGGGGATTCCTAGCAATCAGCCCCAGCATTTT. Translation: CAWSAGIPSNQPQHF.

This rearrangement joins TRBV9 to TRBJ2-1; TRBD2 matches at 8 bases. The length of the CDR3 is 16 residues. Trimming removed 4 bases from V and 4 bases from J; junction bases left unmatched: 10. The germline V gene has CDR1 SGDLS and CDR2 YYNGEE. The CDR3 region is CASSPVPLAGYNEQFF. The DNA of the CDR3 is TGTGCCAGCAGCCCCGTGCCCCTAGCGGGTTACAATGAGCAGTTCTTC.

The chain employs TRBV7-8 and TRBJ2-5, with D tentatively TRBD2 (7 bases). The germline V gene encodes CDR1 SGHVS and CDR2 FQNEAQ. V lost 3 bases and J lost 5, with 10 bases in between. This CDR3 has 13 amino acids. As DNA, the CDR3 is TGTGCCAGCAGCTTTGGGGGGGCGGAGACCCAGTACTTC. Translated, it gives CASSFGGAETQYF.

The chain carries TRBV28 and TRBJ1-2; D may be TRBD1 (5 bases). CDR1 is MDHEN and CDR2 is SYDVKM in the germline V gene. This CDR3 has 13 amino acids. The V and J ends lost 2 bases and 8 bases respectively, with 12 bases between them. The CDR3 here is CASSLQGLEGYTF. In nucleotides, the CDR3 is TGTGCCAGCAGTTTACAGGGTTTGGAGGGCTACACCTTC.

The V gene is TRBV11-2, the J gene TRBJ1-6; possibly TRBD1 for D (5 bases). Trimming stripped 1 base from V and 10 bases from J, with 14 bases between. Germline assignment: CDR1 SGHAT and CDR2 FQNNGV. The CDR3 spans 15 residues. CDR3 amino acids: CASSLGRDAGSPLHF. The CDR3 DNA reads as TGTGCCAGCAGCTTAGGGAGGGACGCGGGGTCACCCCTCCACTTT.

The rearrangement links TRBV4-3 to TRBJ2-3; 8 positions match TRBD2. Trimming removed 4 bases from V and 2 bases from J; junction bases left unmatched: 8. Germline V CDR1 and CDR2: LGHNA, YSLEER. There are 16 residues in the CDR3. CDR3 nucleotides: TGCGCCAGCAGCCTCTCTGGGACTAGAGTCACAGATACGCAGTATTTT. Translating gives CASSLSGTRVTDTQYF.

The V and J genes are TRBV6-1 and TRBJ2-7; 9 bases are a match to TRBD2. After removal of 4 bases from V and 0 bases from J, the junction contained 4 bases not matched to a gene. There are 15 residues in the CDR3. Germline V gene sequence: CDR1 MNHNS, CDR2 SASEGT. CDR3 loop: CASSATSGSSYEQYF. The CDR3 coding sequence is TGTGCCAGCAGTGCCACTAGCGGGTCCTCCTACGAGCAGTACTTC.

The chain combines TRBV7-8 with TRBJ2-7, with D maybe TRBD1 (6 bases). The CDR3 length is 15 residues. CDR1 and CDR2 (germline): SGHVS, FQNEAQ. V was clipped by 1 base and J by 3 bases, with 13 bases between them. The CDR3 here is CASSLVSGALYEQYF. In DNA form, the CDR3 reads TGTGCCAGCAGCTTAGTCTCAGGGGCCCTCTACGAGCAGTACTTC.

J is TRBJ1-1 and V is TRBV9, with 7 positions matching TRBD1. Germline-derived CDR1 and CDR2 are SGDLS and YYNGEE. With V trimmed by 0 bases and J by 5 bases, 10 bases remained unmatched. This CDR3 contains 16 residues. This CDR3 is CASSVGRGPFYTEAFF. The CDR3 nucleotides read TGTGCCAGCAGCGTAGGTAGGGGGCCGTTCTATACTGAAGCTTTCTTT. Looking up the rest from reference TRBV9 and TRBJ1-1 gives the full variable domain: DSGVTQTPKHLITATGQRVTLRCSPRSGDLSVYWYQQSLDQGLQFLIQYYNGEERAKGNILERFSAQQFPDLHSELNLSSLELGDSALYFCASSVGRGPFYTEAFFGQGTRLTVV.

This chain links TRBV30 with TRBJ2-1; D not resolved. The length of the CDR3 is 11 residues. The germline CDR1 and CDR2 sequences are GTSNPN and SVGIG (reference sequence). V was shortened by 2 bases and J by 5 bases, with 4 bases between the two germline ends. The CDR3 DNA is TGTGCCTGGAGTTCCAACAATGAGCAGTTCTTC. Amino acid sequence: CAWSSNNEQFF.

The chain carries TRBV2 and TRBJ2-2; 8 bases align to TRBD2. With V trimmed by 7 bases and J by 4 bases, 5 bases remained unmatched. In germline, CDR1 is SNHLY, CDR2 FYNNEI. CDR3 length: 14 amino acids. This CDR3 reads CASTGTRGTGELFF. The CDR3 nucleotides read TGTGCCAGCACCGGGACTAGGGGCACCGGGGAGCTGTTTTTT.

V and J are TRBV9 and TRBJ1-4, with no clear D. The germline V and J ends were trimmed by 0 bases and 8 bases, with 11 bases remaining between them. CDR3 length equals 14 residues. CDR1 and CDR2 (germline): SGDLS, YYNGEE. In DNA form, the CDR3 reads TGTGCCAGCAGCGTAGCCTCGGTGAACGAAAAACTGTTTTTT. Its translation: CASSVASVNEKLFF.

The rearrangement links TRBV28 to TRBJ1-1, with D tentatively TRBD1 (6 bases). This CDR3 comprises 13 residues. V dropped 7 bases and J dropped 5 bases, with 14 bases sitting between them. Germline-derived CDR1 and CDR2 are MDHEN and SYDVKM. The CDR3 sequence: CASIGGDRTEAFF. The CDR3 region has the DNA TGTGCCAGCATAGGAGGCGACAGGACTGAAGCTTTCTTT.

This clone was seen once. This chain uses TRBV7-2 with TRBJ1-1, with D unclear. Per germline, CDR1 SGHTA and CDR2 FQGNSA. The CDR3 runs 11 residues. V was trimmed by 0 bases and J by 10 bases, leaving 6 bases between them. This CDR3 is CASSLAGSAFF. For the CDR3, the DNA is TGTGCCAGCAGCTTAGCGGGGTCAGCTTTCTTT. Drawing the rest from reference TRBV7-2 and TRBJ1-1, the complete variable domain is GAGVSQSPSNKVTEKGKDVELRCDPISGHTALYWYRQSLGQGLEFLIYFQGNSAPDKSGLPSDRFSAERTGGSVSTLTIQRTQQEDSAVYLCASSLAGSAFFGQGTRLTVV.

This clone has only a few counts. This chain uses TRBV6-5 with TRBJ1-1; 9 bases fit TRBD1. Looked up from germline, CDR1 is MNHEY and CDR2 is SVGAGI. The CDR3 runs 15 residues. J gave up 5 bases and V 5 bases, and 9 bases lay outside the gene matches. The CDR3 protein is CASSRQDRGGTEAFF. In nucleotides, the CDR3 is TGTGCCAGCAGTCGCCAGGACAGGGGAGGTACTGAAGCTTTCTTT.

The genes are TRBV18 and TRBJ1-1; maybe TRBD1 (5 bases). The CDR3 consists of 16 residues. V shed 0 bases and J shed 1 base, with 12 bases lying between them. Germline CDR1 and CDR2: KGHSH and LQKENI. The CDR3 DNA is TGTGCCAGCTCACCACCGGAGGGGCGAGGGAACACTGAAGCTTTCTTT. Its protein is CASSPPEGRGNTEAFF. The full variable domain, its missing parts supplied by reference TRBV18 and TRBJ1-1, is NAGVMQNPRHLVRRRGQEARLRCSPMKGHSHVYWYRQLPEEGLKFMVYLQKENIIDESGMPKERFSAEFPKEGPSILRIQQVVRGDSAAYFCASSPPEGRGNTEAFFGQGTRLTVV.

The count of this clone is one. The chain combines TRBV6-1 with TRBJ1-2; the D gene is possibly TRBD1 (5 bases). The CDR3 consists of 14 residues. The V gene lost 7 bases and the J gene lost 6 bases, with 18 bases spanning the gap. In germline, CDR1 is MNHNS, CDR2 SASEGT. The CDR3 sequence is CASTPSGGTDGYTF. CDR3 sequence (DNA): TGTGCCAGCACCCCTTCGGGAGGGACCGATGGCTACACCTTC.

The rearrangement links TRBV5-1 to TRBJ1-4; D remains unclear. The CDR3 is made up of 13 amino acids. Deletions cut 1 base from V and 8 bases from J, with 9 bases between. The V gene's germline CDR1 is SGHRS and CDR2 YFSETQ. The CDR3 region has the DNA TGCGCCAGCAGCTTGACCGGGGAGGAAAAACTGTTTTTT. It yields the protein CASSLTGEEKLFF.

The genes are TRBV2 and TRBJ2-3, with 7 bases that match TRBD1. Germline V gives CDR1 SNHLY, CDR2 FYNNEI. This CDR3 region has 15 residues. V was clipped by 5 bases and J by 2 bases; unmatched bases: 7. This chain's CDR3 is CASSLGTASTDTQYF. CDR3 DNA sequence: TGTGCCAGCAGTTTGGGGACAGCTTCCACAGATACGCAGTATTTT.

This clone occurred a few times. This chain joins TRBV11-2 and TRBJ1-3, with D maybe TRBD1 (5 bases). V was pared by 4 bases and J by 6 bases, with 7 bases between. The CDR3 is made up of 12 amino acids. Germline CDR1 is SGHAT and CDR2 is FQNNGV. The CDR3 DNA sequence: TGTGCCAGCAGCTCGGGGCAAAACACCATATATTTT. The encoded protein is CASSSGQNTIYF.

The chain combines TRBV10-3 with TRBJ2-7; 12 positions match TRBD2. Germline-derived CDR1 and CDR2 are ENHRY and SYGVKD. J lost 0 bases, V lost 6 bases, and 3 bases had no gene match. This CDR3 spans 15 amino acids. The CDR3 protein is CAIRPTSGGSYEQYF. The CDR3 DNA is TGTGCCATCAGACCGACTAGCGGGGGCTCCTACGAGCAGTACTTC.

The rearrangement joins TRBV7-8 to TRBJ1-2; 8 nucleotides align to TRBD1. CDR3 length: 14 residues. Trimming removed 4 bases from V and 7 bases from J; junction bases left unmatched: 8. CDR1 is SGHVS and CDR2 is FQNEAQ in the germline V gene. For the CDR3, the DNA is TGTGCCAGCAGCTCTGACAGGGGCGAGGGTGGCTACACCTTC. This translates into CASSSDRGEGGYTF.